The T cell receptor beta chain described here comes from a study of human T cells and chemical hapten exposure. About the research overall: Diphenylcyclopropenone, dosed weekly to the scalp, was given to patients throughout the approximately 24-week study. Slight volume differences across pooled libraries mainly accounted for varying per-sample TCR yields.

Time point here: patch test 2, 6 weeks after DPC sensitization. Treatment meaning: therapeutic diphenylcyclopropenone sensitization with weekly scalp DPC. The total RNA was obtained from whole blood that was not fractionated. The V gene's germline CDR1 is MNHEY and CDR2 SVGAGI. This CDR3 contains 13 residues. Trimming took 2 bases from V and 5 from J, leaving 6 bases between them. TCRdb used MiXCR to reprocess the RACE reads, holding one entry per CDR3 protein. The sample holds a few hundred thousand distinct CDR3 sequences, just under 6.5% seen once. This receptor was obtained from a woman between 18 and 30 years old with alopecia areata. Some clones in this sample may be carry-over from other donors' samples. J is TRBJ2-2 and V is TRBV6-5; D uncertain. This specimen consisted of whole blood, obtained in connection with sensitization to the hapten diphenylcyclopropenone (DPC). DNA for the CDR3: TGTGCCAGCAGTTACGTCGGGACCGGGGAGCTGTTTTTT. Its translation: CASSYVGTGELFF.